This passage covers 26 T cell receptor beta chains from one sample sequenced in a study of cytomegalovirus exposure and HLA in healthy donors. The PCR contained 60 Vbeta and 13 Jbeta primers. The repertoire was sequenced with immunoSEQ multiplex PCR; TCRdb's copy has only in-frame clones and lacks some. The sample has about 140,000 clones, and its top ten clones hold more than 0.8%. Specimen: PBMCs. All receptors come from a male donor in good health and CMV-seronegative.

The CDR3 coding sequence is TGTGCCTGGAGAGGGGCCTATGAGCAGTTCTTC. This sequence encodes CAWRGAYEQFF. The rearrangement joins TRBV30 to TRBJ2-1; tentatively, D is TRBD1 (5 bases). Per germline, CDR1 GTSNPN and CDR2 SVGIG (reference sequence). The CDR3 contains 11 residues. Trimming left V 3 bases short and J 8 bases short, with 8 bases between.

The V call is TRBV7-9, the J call TRBJ1-2, with D uncertain. V lost 3 bases to trimming and J lost 5 bases, with 7 bases between them. The CDR3 contains 12 residues. The germline CDR1 and CDR2 sequences are SEHNR and FQNEAQ (reference sequence). CDR3 protein: CASSFGVYGYTF. In DNA form, the CDR3 reads TGTGCCAGCAGCTTCGGGGTTTATGGCTACACCTTC.

The J gene is TRBJ2-1, the V gene TRBV11-3; possible D gene TRBD2, 5 bases. V lost 5 bases to trimming and J lost 5 bases, with 10 bases between them. The CDR3 extends over 13 amino acids. Germline V gene sequence: CDR1 SGHNT, CDR2 YENEEA. The CDR3 loop reads CASSKRTDNEQFF. The CDR3 region has the DNA TGTGCCAGCAGCAAAAGGACTGACAATGAGCAGTTCTTC.

Regarding this clone: This sample also contains other DNA sequences that code for the same CDR3. The chain is built from TRBV29-1 and TRBJ1-1; D call uncertain. The V gene lost 3 bases and the J gene lost 3 bases, with 8 bases spanning the gap. Germline-derived CDR1 and CDR2 are SQVTM and ANQGSEA. The CDR3 runs 12 residues. The CDR3: CSVERVHTEAFF. CDR3 nucleotides: TGCAGCGTTGAGAGGGTGCACACTGAAGCTTTCTTT.

This CDR3 is CSARETAGYTF. The CDR3 DNA is TGCAGTGCTAGGGAAACAGCTGGCTACACCTTC. V is TRBV20-1 and J is TRBJ1-2, with D unclear. The CDR3 is 11 amino acids. V gave up 3 bases and J gave up 7 bases, with 9 bases separating them. CDR1 and CDR2 (germline): DFQATT, SNEGSKA (reference sequence).

This sequence joins TRBV9 and TRBJ1-5, with 9 bases that match TRBD1. The J segment lost 5 bases and the V segment lost 3 bases, leaving 3 bases of the junction unmatched. Germline V CDR1 and CDR2: SGDLS, YYNGEE. CDR3 size: 14 residues. The CDR3 loop is CASSAGQGDQPQHF. The CDR3 DNA sequence: TGTGCCAGCAGCGCGGGACAGGGTGATCAGCCCCAGCATTTT.

The chain's CDR3 is CSVTGPYEQYF. The CDR3 DNA reads TGCAGCGTGACAGGGCCCTACGAGCAGTACTTC. The chain recombines TRBV29-1 with TRBJ2-7, with 7 nucleotides matching TRBD1. CDR3 size: 11 residues. Germline V gene data show CDR1 as SQVTM and CDR2 as ANQGSEA. With V trimmed by 6 bases and J by 2 bases, 1 base remained unmatched.

Written as DNA, the CDR3 is TGTGCCAGCACCTCCAAGGAGAGCTCCTACAATGAGCAGTTCTTC. Its translation is CASTSKESSYNEQFF. The chain links TRBV27 to TRBJ2-1; no clear D gene. Germline CDR1 and CDR2: MNHEY and SMNVEV (reference sequence). Trimming pared 7 bases from V and 0 bases from J, leaving 13 bases between. The CDR3 consists of 15 residues.

The V call is TRBV29-1, the J call TRBJ1-5; 11 bases are shared with TRBD1. This CDR3 region has 12 residues. In germline, CDR1 is SQVTM, CDR2 ANQGSEA. V lost 6 bases and J lost 7; bases outside the gene matches: 2. CDR3 in amino acids: CSVGTGGQPQHF. As DNA, the CDR3 is TGCAGCGTCGGGACAGGGGGGCAGCCCCAGCATTTT.

This chain uses TRBV19 with TRBJ1-3; maybe TRBD1 (5 bases). The CDR3 loop spans 14 amino acids. Trimming took off 5 bases at V and 2 bases at J, with 10 bases between the two ends. Germline loops: CDR1 LNHDA, CDR2 SQIVND (reference sequence). The CDR3 region has the DNA TGTGCCAGTAGTTACGGGGGTCCTGGAAACACCATATATTTT. This encodes CASSYGGPGNTIYF.

This chain uses TRBV5-5 with TRBJ2-7; D possibly corresponds to TRBD2 (5 bases). This CDR3 has 14 residues. V dropped 0 bases and J dropped 2 bases, with 9 bases sitting between them. Germline V gene sequence: CDR1 SGHKS, CDR2 YYEKEE (reference sequence). The CDR3 DNA reads as TGTGCCAGCAGCTTGGGGCCGGGAACCTACGAGCAGTACTTC. It yields the protein CASSLGPGTYEQYF. Looking up the rest from reference TRBV5-5 and TRBJ2-7 gives the full variable domain: DAGVTQSPTHLIKTRGQQVTLRCSPISGHKSVSWYQQVLGQGPQFIFQYYEKEERGRGNFPDRFSARQFPNYSSELNVNALLLGDSALYLCASSLGPGTYEQYFGPGTRLTVT.

The chain links TRBV19 to TRBJ2-7, with unresolved D. The CDR3 length is 11 residues. Per germline, CDR1 LNHDA and CDR2 SQIVND (reference sequence). Trimming took off 5 bases at V and 1 base at J, with 3 bases between the two ends. The CDR3 nucleotides read TGTGCCAGTAGTGAGTCCTACGAGCAGTACTTC. Its translation: CASSESYEQYF.

The V gene is TRBV15, the J gene TRBJ1-1, with TRBD1 as a possible D gene (5 bases). V was pared by 8 bases and J by 4 bases, with 17 bases between. This CDR3 contains 14 residues. Germline-derived CDR1 and CDR2 are LNHNV and YYDKDF (reference sequence). CDR3 DNA sequence: TGTGCCACCGCGACAGATTCAAGGAGCACTGAAGCTTTCTTT. It translates to CATATDSRSTEAFF. The full variable domain, rest sourced from reference TRBV15 and TRBJ1-1, is DAMVIQNPRYQVTQFGKPVTLSCSQTLNHNVMYWYQQKSSQAPKLLFHYYDKDFNNEADTPDNFQSRRPNTSFCFLDIRSPGLGDTAMYLCATATDSRSTEAFFGQGTRLTVV.

V gene TRBV9 combines with J gene TRBJ2-7, with D tentatively TRBD1 (6 bases). CDR1 is SGDLS and CDR2 is YYNGEE in the germline V gene. This CDR3 region has 14 residues. The V end was cut by 3 bases, the J end by 5 bases, with 15 bases between. CDR3 sequence: CASSATGRLDEQYF. The CDR3 nucleotides are TGTGCCAGCAGCGCCACAGGGAGACTGGACGAGCAGTACTTC.

This chain's CDR3 is CASSAFTGETQYF. CDR3 nucleotides: TGTGCCAGCAGTGCTTTTACAGGAGAGACCCAGTACTTC. The chain recombines TRBV6-4 with TRBJ2-5, with D possibly matching TRBD1 (5 bases). Germline V CDR1 and CDR2: MRHNA, SNTAGT. Between the trimmed V and J ends, which lost 4 bases and 4 bases, there was a span of 10 bases. The CDR3 covers 13 residues.

The chain uses TRBV7-8 and TRBJ2-2; maybe TRBD1 (5 bases). Germline CDR1 and CDR2: SGHVS and FQNEAQ. The CDR3 spans 13 residues. Trimming removed 4 bases at V and 7 bases at J, with 10 bases between. The CDR3 loop reads CASSYQGFGELFF. The CDR3 nucleotides read TGTGCCAGCAGCTACCAGGGTTTCGGGGAGCTGTTTTTT.

The chain combines TRBV9 with TRBJ1-4; TRBD1 agrees at 7 bases. The CDR3 has 15 residues. Germline V CDR1 and CDR2: SGDLS, YYNGEE. The V segment lost 2 bases and the J segment 1 base; nucleotides outside the gene matches: 2. In DNA form, the CDR3 reads TGTGCCAGCAGCGTCTCAGGGGGAACTAATGAAAAACTGTTTTTT. Translation: CASSVSGGTNEKLFF.

The CDR3 coding sequence is TGTGCCTGGAGTGGAGGCCCCTCGCAGTACTTC. Translating gives CAWSGGPSQYF. The rearrangement uses TRBV30 and TRBJ2-7; no clear D. V lost 1 base and J 9 bases, leaving 10 bases between the germline ends. Per germline, CDR1 GTSNPN and CDR2 SVGIG (reference sequence). The CDR3 has 11 residues.

The V gene is TRBV30, the J gene TRBJ2-7; weak D call: TRBD2 (5 bases). The CDR3 extends over 13 amino acids. With 1 base removed from V and 2 bases from J, the gap between germline ends came to 9 bases. CDR1 GTSNPN and CDR2 SVGIG come from the germline V gene (reference sequence). The CDR3 spells CAWSAGNAYEQYF. The CDR3 DNA sequence: TGTGCCTGGAGTGCGGGGAACGCCTACGAGCAGTACTTC.

The chain carries TRBV27 and TRBJ2-7; D is undetermined. The CDR3 runs to 17 residues. The germline CDR1 and CDR2 sequences are MNHEY and SMNVEV (reference sequence). Trimming removed 0 bases from V and 0 bases from J, with 15 bases in between. DNA of the CDR3: TGTGCCAGCAGTTTATCGGGTGAGGCCTCCAGCTCCTACGAGCAGTACTTC. Amino acids: CASSLSGEASSSYEQYF.

V usage is TRBV19 and J usage is TRBJ1-2; TRBD1 aligns across 9 bases. The V and J ends lost 5 bases and 7 bases, in that order; junction bases with no gene match: 5. Germline lookup yields CDR1 LNHDA and CDR2 SQIVND (reference sequence). CDR3 size: 13 residues. The CDR3 DNA follows: TGTGCCAGTAGTCTACAGGGGGCAGGTGGCTACACCTTC. Protein product: CASSLQGAGGYTF.

The chain employs TRBV6-1 and TRBJ2-2; D ambiguous. The ends were cut back, 2 bases at V and 7 bases at J, with 8 bases in the middle. This CDR3 is 13 amino acids long. Germline CDR1 MNHNS, CDR2 SASEGT. The CDR3 loop is CASSEQRGGELFF. The CDR3 DNA follows: TGTGCCAGCAGTGAACAGCGAGGCGGGGAGCTGTTTTTT.

V usage is TRBV6-6 and J usage is TRBJ2-7; maybe TRBD1 (5 bases). V lost 0 bases to trimming and J lost 4 bases, with 10 bases between them. CDR3 length: 14 amino acids. Germline V CDR1 and CDR2: MNHNY, SVGAGI (reference sequence). CDR3 in DNA: TGTGCCAGCAGTTACTCGCACAGGTCATACGAGCAGTACTTC. It is translated as CASSYSHRSYEQYF.

This sequence joins TRBV11-2 and TRBJ1-2; 7 nucleotides line up with TRBD1. The CDR3 has 12 residues. CDR1 and CDR2 from the germline V gene are SGHAT and FQNNGV. J gave up 7 bases and V 3 bases, and 2 bases lay outside the gene matches. The CDR3 coding sequence is TGTGCCAGCAGCTTCCGACAGGGTGGCTACACCTTC. Protein product: CASSFRQGGYTF.

The rearrangement links TRBV5-4 to TRBJ2-5, with 7 positions matching TRBD2. CDR3 length: 15 amino acids. Germline trimming cut 0 bases from V and 0 bases from J; bases unmatched to any gene: 2. Germline V gene data show CDR1 as SGHNT and CDR2 as YYREEE (reference sequence). The CDR3 region has the DNA TGTGCCAGCAGCTTGGCAGGGACTAACCAAGAGACCCAGTACTTC. Its protein is CASSLAGTNQETQYF.

The rearrangement uses TRBV6-5 and TRBJ2-7; 8 bases fit TRBD1. The CDR3 spans 14 residues. Looked up from germline, CDR1 is MNHEY and CDR2 is SVGAGI. J was trimmed by 6 bases and V by 2 bases; bases with no gene match: 6. Written as DNA, the CDR3 is TGTGCCAGCAGTTACGGGGCAGGGGGCGCCGAGCAGTACTTC. Its protein product is CASSYGAGGAEQYF.